The present T cell receptor beta chain was sequenced within a study of blood T cell repertoires in COVID-19. TCRdb keeps only in-frame clones here, not all; method: immunoSEQ multiplex PCR. This table holds around 58,000 clones, roughly 91% found once. CDR1 SGHKS and CDR2 YYEKEE come from the germline V gene (reference sequence). The CDR3 is made up of 15 amino acids. V lost 4 bases and J 6 bases, leaving 17 bases between the germline ends. Two negative PCRs, clearance, or symptom resolution were required of recovered Cohort 3 donors. The sequenced sample consisted of PBMCs or T cells enriched from blood (not recorded which). The chain is built from TRBV5-5 and TRBJ2-1; D is perhaps TRBD2 (6 bases). This receptor was obtained from a woman between 40 and 50 years old who had recovered from COVID-19. The CDR3 protein is CASSLTGTFPNEQFF. DNA for the CDR3: TGTGCCAGCAGCCTCACCGGGACTTTCCCCAATGAGCAGTTCTTC.